This passage covers 29 T cell receptor beta chains from one sample sequenced in a study of Ad26.COV2.S vaccination and SARS-CoV-2 variants (dated by TCRdb to the early 2020s). Library construction relied on the immunoSEQ multiplex PCR assay. TCRdb's version of the immuneACCESS table is confined to in-frame rearrangements and falls short of the full clone set. An unresolved V gene accounts for under half of the shortfall where checked; the remainder is of unknown origin. The sample records about 420,000 clones, 70% to 90% of which are singletons. Roughly 4% of the sample is taken by the ten largest. The label giving this sample's treatment or condition can be read as: about 20 received Ad26.COV2.S at low or high dose, single or two shots; about five received placebo; per-sample allocation not given. Repertoires of vaccine and placebo recipients were sequenced from samples collected on day 63 after the first injection.

The input for sequencing was peripheral blood, taken in a trial of Ad26.COV2.S vaccine versus placebo. The receptors were sampled from a person between 18 and 65 years old who received the Ad26.COV2.S COVID-19 vaccine or a placebo.

This chain uses TRBV11-2 with TRBJ2-5; D tentatively reads TRBD1 or TRBD2 (6 bases each). This CDR3 spans 15 amino acids. The V end was cut by 3 bases, the J end by 3 bases, with 14 bases between. Germline V CDR1 and CDR2: SGHAT, FQNNGV. Here the CDR3 reads CASSFAGEAEETQYF. The CDR3 nucleotides are TGTGCCAGCAGCTTCGCAGGGGAGGCGGAAGAGACCCAGTACTTC.

The J gene is TRBJ2-3, the V gene TRBV7-9, with TRBD1 identical over 9 bases. CDR3 size: 17 residues. Trimming at V came to 4 bases and at J to 3 bases, leaving 11 bases not matched to a gene. Germline V gene lookup returns CDR1 SEHNR and CDR2 FQNEAQ (reference sequence). The CDR3 loop reads CASSSAPGTGRTDTQYF. DNA for the CDR3: TGTGCCAGCAGCTCAGCGCCCGGGACAGGGCGTACAGATACGCAGTATTTT. Filled out from reference TRBV7-9 and TRBJ2-3, the complete variable domain reads DTGVSQNPRHKITKRGQNVTFRCDPISEHNRLYWYRQTLGQGPEFLTYFQNEAQLEKSRLLSDRFSAERPKGSFSTLEIQRTEQGDSAMYLCASSSAPGTGRTDTQYFGPGTRLTVL.

V gene TRBV30 combines with J gene TRBJ1-3; 7 bases agree with TRBD1. Trimming took 2 bases from V and 4 from J; bases not matched to a gene: 8. The CDR3 is made up of 15 amino acids. Germline V gene sequence: CDR1 GTSNPN, CDR2 SVGIG (reference sequence). The CDR3 sequence: CAWSPGQWGGNTIYF. The CDR3 DNA reads TGTGCCTGGAGTCCGGGACAGTGGGGGGGAAACACCATATATTTT.

This chain joins TRBV10-2 and TRBJ2-7; 9 positions match TRBD2. V lost 10 bases and J lost 3; bases outside the gene matches: 16. CDR1 and CDR2 from the germline V gene are WSHSY and SAAADI. The CDR3 is 16 residues long. Written as DNA, the CDR3 is TGCGCCACAGAGCGGGCTAGCGGGGTCACTCTCTACGAGCAGTACTTC. The encoded protein is CATERASGVTLYEQYF.

The V and J genes are TRBV6-5 and TRBJ1-1; D possibly corresponds to TRBD1 (6 bases). The CDR3 extends over 13 amino acids. V lost 1 base and J 8 bases, leaving 11 bases between the germline ends. Germline assignment: CDR1 MNHEY and CDR2 SVGAGI. The CDR3 here is CASSYYQGSEAFF. In nucleotides, the CDR3 is TGTGCCAGCAGTTACTATCAGGGGAGCGAAGCTTTCTTT.

The chain employs TRBV6-6 and TRBJ1-6; tentatively, D is TRBD1 (5 bases). Germline V gives CDR1 MNHNY, CDR2 SVGAGI (reference sequence). V dropped 1 base and J dropped 6 bases, with 7 bases sitting between them. The CDR3 spans 14 residues. In DNA form, the CDR3 reads TGTGCCAGCAGTTACTACGGGGCTAATTCACCCCTCCACTTT. This sequence encodes CASSYYGANSPLHF.

This sequence joins TRBV6-5 and TRBJ1-6; D is undetermined. The germline V and J ends were trimmed by 7 bases and 1 base, with 11 bases remaining between them. Germline V CDR1 and CDR2: MNHEY, SVGAGI. The CDR3 loop spans 15 amino acids. The CDR3 region is CASTQPSSYNSPLHF. The CDR3 coding sequence is TGTGCCAGCACCCAGCCCAGTTCCTATAATTCACCCCTCCACTTT.

This rearrangement joins TRBV5-1 to TRBJ2-7, with 10 bases fitting TRBD1. After removal of 4 bases from V and 6 bases from J, the junction contained 10 bases not matched to a gene. Per the germline V gene, CDR1 is SGHRS and CDR2 is YFSETQ. This CDR3 has 15 residues. CDR3 sequence reads: CASSLTGQGKFEQYF. The CDR3 DNA reads as TGCGCCAGCAGCCTCACGGGACAGGGGAAGTTCGAGCAGTACTTC.

Note on this clone: The sample contains more than one DNA sequence encoding this CDR3. V gene TRBV12-3 or TRBV12-4 combines with J gene TRBJ2-5, with D unresolved. V shed 3 bases and J shed 5 bases, with 4 bases lying between them. This CDR3 region has 11 residues. CDR3 nucleotides: TGTGCCAGCAGTTTTGGGGAGACCCAGTACTTC. Its protein is CASSFGETQYF.

This rearrangement joins TRBV19 to TRBJ2-3, with a tentative D call TRBD2 (5 bases). CDR3 length: 12 amino acids. Per germline, CDR1 LNHDA and CDR2 SQIVND (reference sequence). V was trimmed by 7 bases and J by 6 bases, leaving 11 bases between them. The CDR3 is CASNDGMDTQYF. CDR3 nucleotide sequence: TGTGCCAGTAACGACGGGATGGATACGCAGTATTTT.

The CDR3 here is CASSPPLSKNYGYTF. For the CDR3, the DNA is TGCGCCAGCAGCCCCCCCCTGAGTAAGAACTATGGCTACACCTTC. This chain links TRBV5-1 with TRBJ1-2; D remains unclear. Germline V gene lookup returns CDR1 SGHRS and CDR2 YFSETQ. V was trimmed by 4 bases and J by 2 bases, leaving 15 bases between them. The CDR3 spans 15 residues.

The chain employs TRBV6-5 and TRBJ1-1, with D unresolved. Trimming pared 6 bases from V and 1 base from J, leaving 9 bases between. Germline CDR1 is MNHEY and CDR2 is SVGAGI. The CDR3 spans 13 residues. CDR3 in amino acids: CASRLQKNTEAFF. The CDR3 DNA reads TGTGCCAGCAGACTCCAGAAGAACACTGAAGCTTTCTTT.

Regarding this clone: At the DNA level, this CDR3 is encoded by other sequences in the same sample as well. The CDR3 reads CASSSSYEQYF. DNA of the CDR3: TGTGCCAGCAGTAGTTCCTACGAGCAGTACTTC. The V gene is TRBV27, the J gene TRBJ2-7; D is unresolved. The CDR3 totals 11 residues. The V gene lost 5 bases and the J gene lost 1 base, with 3 bases spanning the gap. Germline loops: CDR1 MNHEY, CDR2 SMNVEV (reference sequence).

J is TRBJ2-1 and V is TRBV7-2; D not resolved. The V gene lost 7 bases and the J gene lost 9 bases, with 10 bases spanning the gap. This CDR3 is 11 amino acids long. Germline CDR1 SGHTA, CDR2 FQGNSA. The CDR3 is CASILSTEQFF. CDR3 DNA: TGTGCCAGCATCCTTAGCACTGAGCAGTTCTTC.

In nucleotides, the CDR3 is TGTGCCAGCAGCCCCCTGCACGAGCAGTACTTC. As protein: CASSPLHEQYF. The chain has TRBV6-2 or TRBV6-3 and TRBJ2-7; D not certain. Trimming shortened V by 6 bases and J by 5 bases, and 8 bases separated the two germline ends. Looked up from germline, CDR1 is MNHEY and CDR2 is SVGEGT. CDR3 length equals 11 residues.

V and J are TRBV12-2 and TRBJ1-5; the table's D call, TRBD1, has no DNA check behind it. TRBV12-2 represents a pseudogene. CDR3 length: 15 amino acids. CDR3 in amino acids: CASRLGKQGNQPQHF. The CDR3, as DNA: TGTGCAAGTCGCTTAGGCAAACAGGGCAATCAGCCCCAGCATTTT.

This clone showed up just a few times. The V call is TRBV5-1, the J call TRBJ1-6; TRBD1 matches 7 bases. V lost 2 bases to trimming and J lost 1 base; unmatched junction nucleotides: 3. CDR3 size: 16 residues. Germline CDR1 and CDR2: SGHRS and YFSETQ. The CDR3 sequence is CASSLRQGSYNSPLHF. The CDR3, as DNA: TGCGCCAGCAGCTTAAGACAGGGATCCTATAATTCACCCCTCCACTTT.

The chain joins TRBV28 to TRBJ2-7, with 12 bases lining up with TRBD2. The V segment lost 4 bases and the J segment 5 bases; nucleotides outside the gene matches: 9. Germline CDR1 MDHEN, CDR2 SYDVKM. The CDR3 consists of 16 residues. In DNA, the CDR3 is TGTGCCAGCAGTTCACAGCTAGCGGGGGGGGTAAACGAGCAGTACTTC. Residues: CASSSQLAGGVNEQYF.

This clone occurred a few times. The genes are TRBV6-6 and TRBJ1-4; 7 bases align to TRBD1. Germline lookup yields CDR1 MNHNY and CDR2 SVGAGI (reference sequence). V shed 5 bases, J shed 8 bases, and the junction held 8 bases outside the gene matches. This CDR3 is 14 amino acids long. The chain's CDR3 is CASSPQTGQEKLFF. CDR3 DNA: TGTGCCAGCAGTCCCCAGACAGGGCAGGAAAAACTGTTTTTT.

The gene calls are TRBV15 and TRBJ1-1; D may be TRBD1 (6 bases). V was shortened by 0 bases and J by 6 bases, with 11 bases between the two germline ends. Germline V gene sequence: CDR1 LNHNV, CDR2 YYDKDF (reference sequence). This CDR3 has 14 amino acids. In nucleotides, the CDR3 is TGTGCCACCAGCAGAGACAGGGGAGGTGCTGAAGCTTTCTTT. Residues: CATSRDRGGAEAFF.

This chain links TRBV10-3 with TRBJ1-2, with a tentative D call TRBD1 (5 bases). V was trimmed by 0 bases and J by 2 bases, leaving 10 bases between them. CDR3 length: 15 amino acids. The germline V gene encodes CDR1 ENHRY and CDR2 SYGVKD. Here the CDR3 reads CAISESGRDNYGYTF. For the CDR3, the DNA is TGTGCCATCAGTGAGTCGGGTCGGGACAACTATGGCTACACCTTC.

The genes are TRBV19 and TRBJ1-1; TRBD1 matches 12 bases. This CDR3 has 17 residues. CDR1 is LNHDA and CDR2 is SQIVND in the germline V gene (reference sequence). J gave up 0 bases and V 2 bases, and 4 bases lay outside the gene matches. CDR3 nucleotides: TGTGCCAGTAGTATAAGCCGGGACAGGGGGCTGAACACTGAAGCTTTCTTT. Its protein product is CASSISRDRGLNTEAFF.

The chain carries TRBV6-5 and TRBJ1-2; perhaps TRBD1 as D (6 bases). The length of the CDR3 is 14 residues. Trimming pared 6 bases from V and 9 bases from J, leaving 20 bases between. Germline-derived CDR1 and CDR2 are MNHEY and SVGAGI. In nucleotides, the CDR3 is TGTGCCAGCAGCCCCGGGACAACAATGGGACGCTACACCTTC. As protein: CASSPGTTMGRYTF.

The chain is built from TRBV2 and TRBJ2-1, with D perhaps TRBD1 or TRBD2 (5 bases each). Trimming stripped 6 bases from V and 6 bases from J, with 21 bases between. Germline assignment: CDR1 SNHLY and CDR2 FYNNEI. The CDR3 has 16 residues. CDR3 protein: CASRTTDRGAANEQFF. Written as DNA, the CDR3 is TGTGCCAGCAGGACGACGGACCGAGGGGCCGCCAATGAGCAGTTCTTC. Variable domain in full (rest from reference TRBV2 and TRBJ2-1): EPEVTQTPSHQVTQMGQEVILRCVPISNHLYFYWYRQILGQKVEFLVSFYNNEISEKSEIFDDQFSVERPDGSNFTLKIRSTKLEDSAMYFCASRTTDRGAANEQFFGPGTRLTVL.

The J gene is TRBJ2-7, the V gene TRBV4-3, with TRBD2 as a possible D gene (6 bases). Deletions cut 0 bases from V and 1 base from J, with 13 bases between. The germline V gene has CDR1 LGHNA and CDR2 YSLEER. The CDR3 has 16 residues. CDR3 sequence reads: CASSQDPEGMSYEQYF. The CDR3 DNA follows: TGCGCCAGCAGCCAAGATCCGGAGGGGATGTCCTACGAGCAGTACTTC.

This sequence joins TRBV19 and TRBJ2-2; D unresolved. Looked up from germline, CDR1 is LNHDA and CDR2 is SQIVND (reference sequence). This CDR3 region has 12 residues. Between the trimmed V and J ends, which lost 2 bases and 6 bases, there was a span of 4 bases. The CDR3 region is CASSIIPGELFF. The CDR3 nucleotides are TGTGCCAGTAGTATAATCCCCGGGGAGCTGTTTTTT.

This clone has a handful of counts. The CDR3 DNA reads TGTGCCAGCAGACAGGGTTTCTACGAGCAGTACTTC. Its protein is CASRQGFYEQYF. J is TRBJ2-7 and V is TRBV12-3 or TRBV12-4; weak D call: TRBD1 (6 bases). The CDR3 has 12 amino acids. The ends were cut back, 6 bases at V and 3 bases at J, with 9 bases in the middle.

The chain couples TRBV7-3 to TRBJ2-1; TRBD1 agrees at 8 bases. The junction had 18 bases not matched to a gene; V was cut back by 0 bases and J by 5 bases. Germline CDR1 SGHTA, CDR2 FQGTGA. This CDR3 contains 20 residues. The CDR3 DNA sequence: TGTGCCAGCAGCTTAACCTCCCCCCCGACAGGGGAGAGATACAACAATGAGCAGTTCTTC. Translation: CASSLTSPPTGERYNNEQFF.

The chain is built from TRBV7-2 and TRBJ2-7, with 13 bases lining up with TRBD2. Germline V gene sequence: CDR1 SGHTA, CDR2 FQGNSA. Trimming removed 5 bases from V and 3 bases from J; junction bases left unmatched: 4. This CDR3 spans 15 amino acids. The CDR3 spells CASSPGLAGIYEQYF. In DNA, the CDR3 is TGTGCCAGCAGCCCGGGACTAGCGGGAATCTACGAGCAGTACTTC.